This T cell receptor beta chain was identified in a study of cytomegalovirus exposure and HLA in healthy donors. Primers: 60 Vbeta forward and 13 Jbeta reverse. The protocol was immunoSEQ multiplex PCR, while the TCRdb copy is restricted to in-frame clones and leaves out a portion. Its table records over 200,000 clones. The ends were cut back, 4 bases at V and 2 bases at J, with 15 bases in the middle. The CDR3 contains 16 residues. Germline CDR1 and CDR2: SGHKS and YYEKEE (reference sequence). Sequencing was performed on PBMCs. The genes are TRBV5-5 and TRBJ1-4, with no clear D. The clonotype comes from a woman aged 25 to 39 in good health and CMV-seropositive. CDR3 sequence reads: CASSPPPQTTNEKLFF. The CDR3 nucleotides are TGTGCCAGCAGCCCCCCCCCACAGACGACTAATGAAAAACTGTTTTTT.